Below are 21 T cell receptor beta chains sequenced from a single sample in a study of blood T cell repertoires in COVID-19. Only in-frame clones appear in the TCRdb table, and some are missing; sequencing was by immunoSEQ multiplex PCR. This table has under 250,000 clones, roughly nine tenths appearing once. Sequencing was carried out using peripheral blood. The receptors stem from a man aged 60 to 69 who had recovered from COVID-19.

This rearrangement joins TRBV6-5 to TRBJ1-5; no reliable D call. V lost 0 bases, J lost 5 bases, and 11 bases lay in between. The germline V gene has CDR1 MNHEY and CDR2 SVGAGI. This CDR3 is built from 15 residues. CDR3 DNA: TGTGCCAGCAGTTACTCGTACGGGTCCCATCAGCCCCAGCATTTT. It encodes CASSYSYGSHQPQHF.

Notes on this clone: One end of the junction does not line up with germline, which may come from a read error. The chain carries TRBV19 and TRBJ1-5; D might be TRBD1 (5 bases). The CDR3 length is 16 residues. CDR1 is LNHDA and CDR2 is SQIVND in the germline V gene (reference sequence). This CDR3 is CASRRGHSTSDQPQHF. DNA for the CDR3: TGTGCCAGTAGACGGGGCCACAGTACTAGCGATCAGCCCCAGCATTTT.

The CDR3 spells CASSLTGGKNYEQYF. As DNA, the CDR3 is TGTGCCAGCAGCTTGACAGGGGGTAAGAACTACGAGCAGTACTTC. The rearrangement uses TRBV5-4 and TRBJ2-7; TRBD1 agrees at 8 bases. Germline V CDR1 and CDR2: SGHNT, YYREEE (reference sequence). The CDR3 runs to 15 residues. V was clipped by 1 base and J by 3 bases; unmatched bases: 6.

V is TRBV5-3 and J is TRBJ1-5; the match to TRBD1 covers 7 bases. TRBV5-3 carries the ORF label, with uncertain function. The CDR3 runs to 16 residues. After removal of 1 base from V and 2 bases from J, the junction contained 6 bases not matched to a gene. The CDR3 spells CARSLKSQGGNQPQHF. DNA of the CDR3: TGTGCCAGAAGCTTGAAGAGTCAGGGGGGCAATCAGCCCCAGCATTTT.

The chain joins TRBV5-6 to TRBJ1-1; 7 nucleotides line up with TRBD1. The CDR3 contains 14 residues. Per germline, CDR1 SGHDT and CDR2 YYEEEE. Trimming took 4 bases from V and 5 from J; bases not matched to a gene: 8. CDR3 protein: CASSPDRVRTEAFF. The CDR3 nucleotides are TGTGCCAGCAGCCCCGACAGGGTTCGTACTGAAGCTTTCTTT. Filled out from reference TRBV5-6 and TRBJ1-1, the complete variable domain reads DAGVTQSPTHLIKTRGQQVTLRCSPKSGHDTVSWYQQALGQGPQFIFQYYEEEERQRGNFPDRFSGHQFPNYSSELNVNALLLGDSALYLCASSPDRVRTEAFFGQGTRLTVV.

The rearrangement joins TRBV7-2 to TRBJ2-3; a possible D gene is TRBD2 (7 bases). Germline loops: CDR1 SGHTA, CDR2 FQGNSA. The V and J ends lost 4 bases and 6 bases respectively, with 20 bases between them. The length of the CDR3 is 16 residues. CDR3: CASSSLRGRGPDTQYF. The CDR3, as DNA: TGTGCCAGCAGCTCCCTAAGGGGGAGGGGCCCGGATACGCAGTATTTT. Combining the CDR3 with reference TRBV7-2 and TRBJ2-3 gives the whole variable domain GAGVSQSPSNKVTEKGKDVELRCDPISGHTALYWYRQSLGQGLEFLIYFQGNSAPDKSGLPSDRFSAERTGGSVSTLTIQRTQQEDSAVYLCASSSLRGRGPDTQYFGPGTRLTVL.

This clone showed up just once. The chain is built from TRBV2 and TRBJ1-1, with TRBD1 identical over 7 bases. The ends lost 3 bases at V and 1 base at J; junction bases unmatched: 2. Germline CDR1 and CDR2: SNHLY and FYNNEI. The CDR3 runs 14 residues. DNA for the CDR3: TGTGCCAGCAGTGAGAGGGACAGGAACACTGAAGCTTTCTTT. Protein sequence: CASSERDRNTEAFF.

The chain combines TRBV9 with TRBJ2-2; D is ambiguous. The CDR3 covers 13 residues. Germline CDR1 and CDR2: SGDLS and YYNGEE. Trimming cost V 1 base and J 4 bases, with 5 bases left between them. CDR3 amino acids: CASSVSLTGELFF. CDR3 coding DNA: TGTGCCAGCAGCGTATCTCTCACCGGGGAGCTGTTTTTT.

The chain recombines TRBV27 with TRBJ1-3; a possible D gene is TRBD1 (5 bases). The CDR3 spans 15 residues. CDR1 is MNHEY, CDR2 SMNVEV, per germline (reference sequence). V gave up 5 bases and J gave up 4 bases, with 15 bases separating them. CDR3 in amino acids: CASSRVGQLGNTIYF. CDR3 nucleotide sequence: TGTGCCAGCAGTCGCGTGGGGCAGTTGGGAAACACCATATATTTT.

For the CDR3, the DNA is TGTGCCAGCAGCGGTAGTAATAGCAATCAGCCCCAGCATTTT. Protein sequence: CASSGSNSNQPQHF. The rearrangement links TRBV7-9 to TRBJ1-5; D gene ambiguous. The length of the CDR3 is 14 residues. V was pared by 5 bases and J by 0 bases, with 8 bases between. Germline V CDR1 and CDR2: SEHNR, FQNEAQ (reference sequence).

The chain is built from TRBV7-3 and TRBJ2-1, with D perhaps matching TRBD1 (5 bases). The CDR3 loop spans 14 amino acids. In germline, CDR1 is SGHTA, CDR2 FQGTGA. Trimming pared 2 bases from V and 3 bases from J, leaving 8 bases between. The CDR3 sequence: CASSLQGHYNEQFF. The CDR3 nucleotides are TGTGCCAGCAGCTTACAGGGCCACTACAATGAGCAGTTCTTC.

This chain uses TRBV6-2 or TRBV6-3 with TRBJ1-6; TRBD1 might be the D (5 bases). The germline gives CDR1 MNHEY, CDR2 SVGEGT. The CDR3 is 16 amino acids. Trimming shortened V by 0 bases and J by 9 bases, and 15 bases separated the two germline ends. This chain's CDR3 is CASSYSSRGGGSPLHF. For the CDR3, the DNA is TGTGCCAGCAGTTACTCGAGTAGGGGCGGGGGTTCACCCCTCCACTTT.

A remark on this clone: A junction end diverges from the germline sequence, so it may reflect a read error. V and J are TRBV2 and TRBJ1-3; a possible D gene is TRBD1 (6 bases). CDR1 SNHLY and CDR2 FYNNEI come from the germline V gene. CDR3 length: 12 residues. The CDR3 DNA sequence: TGTGCCAGCAGGATAACCAGGGGAACCGAGGGTTTT. Amino acids: CASRITRGTEGF.

The V gene is TRBV2, the J gene TRBJ2-7; 7 bases line up with TRBD1. This CDR3 region has 16 residues. V was clipped by 3 bases and J by 0 bases; unmatched bases: 8. CDR1 SNHLY and CDR2 FYNNEI come from the germline V gene. CDR3: CASSDPGTAFSYEQYF. CDR3 sequence (DNA): TGTGCCAGCAGTGATCCCGGGACAGCTTTCTCCTACGAGCAGTACTTC.

This clone was recorded a few times. This sequence joins TRBV6-2 or TRBV6-3 and TRBJ1-5; 10 bases line up with TRBD1. Germline-derived CDR1 and CDR2 are MNHEY and SVGEGT. This CDR3 has 16 amino acids. V lost 6 bases and J lost 4; bases outside the gene matches: 9. The CDR3 loop is CASSLSGGQGNQPQHF. CDR3 nucleotide sequence: TGTGCCAGCAGCCTTTCGGGGGGACAGGGGAATCAGCCCCAGCATTTT.

The chain uses TRBV18 and TRBJ2-1, with TRBD2 identical over 10 bases. V was clipped by 3 bases and J by 7 bases; unmatched bases: 6. Germline-derived CDR1 and CDR2 are KGHSH and LQKENI. CDR3 length equals 15 residues. DNA of the CDR3: TGTGCCAGCTCACCCGAACTAGCGGGAAAGAATGAGCAGTTCTTC. It is translated as CASSPELAGKNEQFF.

This clone was observed a single time. This specimen includes other DNA sequences encoding the same CDR3. The gene calls are TRBV7-2 and TRBJ2-7; TRBD1 aligns across 8 bases. Germline V gene data show CDR1 as SGHTA and CDR2 as FQGNSA. This CDR3 has 15 amino acids. Trimming cost V 1 base and J 2 bases; bases outside gene matches: 4. The CDR3 DNA follows: TGTGCCAGCAGCTTAGAGGCAGGGGGCCCCTACGAGCAGTACTTC. Translated: CASSLEAGGPYEQYF. Looking up the rest from reference TRBV7-2 and TRBJ2-7 gives the full variable domain: GAGVSQSPSNKVTEKGKDVELRCDPISGHTALYWYRQSLGQGLEFLIYFQGNSAPDKSGLPSDRFSAERTGGSVSTLTIQRTQQEDSAVYLCASSLEAGGPYEQYFGPGTRLTVT.

The gene calls are TRBV28 and TRBJ1-2; a possible D gene is TRBD1 (6 bases). Germline assignment: CDR1 MDHEN and CDR2 SYDVKM. This CDR3 is 15 amino acids long. Trimming pared 5 bases from V and 3 bases from J, leaving 16 bases between. The CDR3: CASSDPGGGDYGYTF. In nucleotides, the CDR3 is TGTGCCAGCAGTGACCCGGGGGGGGGCGACTATGGCTACACCTTC.

The chain joins TRBV2 to TRBJ2-7; D is ambiguous. The V end was cut by 5 bases, the J end by 5 bases, with 13 bases between. The CDR3 extends over 13 amino acids. From germline, CDR1 is SNHLY and CDR2 FYNNEI. CDR3 sequence: CASSYRVRDEQYF. The CDR3 DNA sequence: TGTGCCAGCAGTTACCGGGTCCGGGACGAGCAGTACTTC.

V is TRBV4-1 and J is TRBJ2-2, with TRBD1 matching 7 bases. V lost 6 bases and J lost 1; bases outside the gene matches: 2. The CDR3 totals 14 residues. In germline, CDR1 is MGHRA, CDR2 YSYEKL. DNA for the CDR3: TGCGCCAGCAGGGGGACAGAGAACACCGGGGAGCTGTTTTTT. Translated: CASRGTENTGELFF.

The rearrangement links TRBV7-9 to TRBJ2-3; D gene unclear. This CDR3 is built from 15 residues. Trimming shortened V by 10 bases and J by 0 bases, and 17 bases separated the two germline ends. Germline assignment: CDR1 SEHNR and CDR2 FQNEAQ (reference sequence). The CDR3 is CATPDGVVSTDTQYF. CDR3 DNA sequence: TGTGCCACCCCCGATGGAGTTGTAAGCACAGATACGCAGTATTTT.